The clone carrying this TCR beta chain was detected only a few times. As yet, its antigen is unknown. Assay: immunoSEQ multiplex PCR; the TCRdb copy retains only in-frame clones and omits some. Of over a million clones in the sample, more than 65% are singletons; the top ten hold over 1.3%. This sample was taken from a study of shared clonotypes between healthy human individuals. About the study: A few men and a couple of women, aged 18 to 49, were donors. The study used three CD4 naive, three CD4 memory, two CD8 naive and one CD8 memory plate per donor. General study points: Sampling involved blood alone; tissue repertoires likely differ. The authors expected sequencing depth to affect clonotype sharing among donors.

V gave up 2 bases and J gave up 1 base, with 17 bases separating them. CDR1 is MNHEY, CDR2 SMNVEV, per germline (reference sequence). This CDR3 comprises 17 residues. This clonotype was obtained from a man aged 18 to 30 in good health. Input material: memory CD4+ T cells sorted from blood. Sample subset: CD45RA-negative fraction. The chain carries TRBV27 and TRBJ1-1; D is unresolved. The DNA of the CDR3 is TGTGCCAGCAGTTTAAAAGCGGCCCGGCAGACGAACACTGAAGCTTTCTTT. Translation gives CASSLKAARQTNTEAFF.